The present TCR beta chain was sequenced within a study of long-term antiretroviral therapy in people with HIV. Germline values: CDR1 MNHNY, CDR2 SVGAGI (reference sequence). The CDR3 is made up of 11 amino acids. The V gene lost 7 bases and the J gene lost 7 bases, with 10 bases spanning the gap. Findings and limits, study-wide: Controls exceeded HIV repertoires in CDR3 length range.

Runs used v3.0 of the immunoSEQ assay and were done at survey level. Produced via immunoSEQ multiplex PCR; TCRdb's table is partial and in-frame only. This sample has around 19,000 clones; more than 70% occur once, and the top ten carry approximately 11%. This clone is termed large. As yet, its antigen is unknown. The clonotype originates from a man in his forties or fifties with HIV. The chain has TRBV6-6 and TRBJ2-5, with a tentative D call TRBD1 (7 bases). The sample in question was unsorted PBMCs, obtained about 2.4 years after starting antiretroviral therapy. The CDR3 sequence is CASTQGGTQYF. The CDR3 DNA follows: TGTGCCAGCACCCAGGGGGGGACCCAGTACTTC.